This TCR beta chain originates from a study of OX40 agonist ivuxolimab in advanced cancers. Some clones are missing from TCRdb's copy, which holds only in-frame ones; the method was immunoSEQ multiplex PCR. This sample carries tens of thousands of clones, roughly 90% of them seen once, and the ten largest clones take approximately 0.3%. General study findings and limits: At 0.1 to 3.0 mg/kg, clonal expansion of CD4+ and CD8+ blood T cells had occurred by week 6.

It was autoimmune disease history or systemic immunosuppression that excluded patients. The trim removed 2 bases at V and 4 bases at J, leaving 4 bases unmatched. This CDR3 comprises 14 residues. Germline V gene lookup returns CDR1 SGHDT and CDR2 YYEEEE. Regarding this clone: Its specificity is unknown.

The source material was CD4+ or CD8+ T cells sorted from blood, sampled in a trial of the OX40 agonist ivuxolimab. The chain employs TRBV5-6 and TRBJ2-7; 9 positions agree with TRBD1. This receptor was identified in an adult with an advanced solid tumor such as melanoma, head and neck, liver or kidney cancer. CDR3 nucleotides: TGTGCCAGCAGCTTATCGGGACAGGGATACGAGCAGTACTTC. This gives the protein CASSLSGQGYEQYF.